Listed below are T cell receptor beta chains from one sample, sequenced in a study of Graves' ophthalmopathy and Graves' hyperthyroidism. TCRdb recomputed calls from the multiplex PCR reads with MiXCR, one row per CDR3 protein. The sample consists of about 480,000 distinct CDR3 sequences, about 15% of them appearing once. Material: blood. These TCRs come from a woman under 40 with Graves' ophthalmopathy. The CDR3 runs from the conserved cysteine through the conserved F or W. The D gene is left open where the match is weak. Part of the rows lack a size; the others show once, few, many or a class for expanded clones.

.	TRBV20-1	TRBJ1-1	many	CSAREAVEAFF	TGCAGTGCTAGAGAGGCTGTTGAAGCTTTCTTT
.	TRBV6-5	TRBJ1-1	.	CASSYSTRYTEAFF	TGTGCCAGCAGTTACTCAACCAGATACACTGAAGCTTTCTTT
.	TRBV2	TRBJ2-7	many	CASSKQGPNYEQYF	TGTGCCAGTTCTAAACAGGGCCCCAACTACGAGCAGTACTTC
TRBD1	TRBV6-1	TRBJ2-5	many	CASMMDRSYGETQYF	TGTGCCAGCATGATGGACAGGAGTTATGGAGAGACCCAGTACTTC
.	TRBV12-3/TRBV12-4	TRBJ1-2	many	CASSFAGSAGYTF	TGTGCCAGCAGTTTCGCCGGTTCCGCTGGCTACACCTTC
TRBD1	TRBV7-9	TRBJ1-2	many	CASSLDGTGIGYTF	TGTGCCAGCAGCTTAGACGGGACAGGGATTGGCTACACCTTC
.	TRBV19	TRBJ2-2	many	CASSIAPGGSAGELFF	TGTGCCAGTAGTATAGCCCCGGGGGGCTCTGCCGGGGAGCTGTTTTTT
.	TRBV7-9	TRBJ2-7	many	CASSPTGLEQYF	TGTGCCAGCAGCCCGACGGGGCTCGAGCAGTACTTC
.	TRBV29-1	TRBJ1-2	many	CSVVMTNVDYGYTF	TGCAGCGTTGTAATGACCAACGTGGACTATGGCTACACCTTC
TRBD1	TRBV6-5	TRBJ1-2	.	CASSSRTGRSYGYTF	TGTGCCAGCAGTTCCCGGACAGGGCGGAGCTATGGCTACACCTTC
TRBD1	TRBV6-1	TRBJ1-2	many	CASSDGTGGAWGYTF	TGTGCCAGCAGTGACGGGACAGGGGGCGCTTGGGGCTACACCTTC
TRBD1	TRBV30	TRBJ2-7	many	CAWSSGQGSYEQYF	TGTGCCTGGAGTTCGGGACAGGGGTCCTACGAGCAGTACTTC
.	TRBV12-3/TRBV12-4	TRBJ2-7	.	CASTPPGLYEQYF	TGTGCCAGCACTCCCCCAGGGCTATACGAGCAGTACTTC
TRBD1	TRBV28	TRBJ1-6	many	CASSSSRDRANSPLHF	TGTGCCAGCAGTTCCAGTCGGGACAGGGCAAATTCACCCCTCCACTTT
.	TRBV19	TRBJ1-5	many	CASSSRVIQPQHF	TGTGCCAGTAGTAGCAGGGTCATTCAGCCCCAGCATTTT
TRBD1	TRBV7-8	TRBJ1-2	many	CASSLESRGFYGYTF	TGTGCCAGCAGCTTAGAGTCCAGGGGGTTCTATGGCTACACCTTC
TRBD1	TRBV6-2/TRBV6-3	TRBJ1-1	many	CASNNRGRTEAFF	TGTGCCAGCAACAACAGGGGACGGACTGAAGCTTTCTTT
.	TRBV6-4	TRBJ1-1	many	CASPIVGGTEAFF	TGTGCCAGCCCAATCGTCGGGGGCACTGAAGCTTTCTTT
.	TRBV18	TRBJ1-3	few	CASSRAGTDSGNTIYF	TGTGCCAGCTCACGAGCTGGGACGGACTCTGGAAACACCATATATTTT
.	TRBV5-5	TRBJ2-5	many	CASRARGTESETQYF	TGTGCCAGCAGAGCTCGGGGGACGGAGTCGGAGACCCAGTACTTC
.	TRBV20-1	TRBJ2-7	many	CSAGSTDSYEQYF	TGCAGTGCTGGATCGACGGATTCCTACGAGCAGTACTTC
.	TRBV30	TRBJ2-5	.	CAWSVGDRAQAGRETQYF	TGTGCCTGGAGTGTAGGAGACAGGGCGCAGGCGGGGAGAGAGACCCAGTACTTC
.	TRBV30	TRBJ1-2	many	CAWKEGYGYTF	TGTGCCTGGAAGGAGGGGTATGGCTACACCTTC
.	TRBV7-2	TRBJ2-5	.	CASSGDRSGTQYF	TGTGCCAGCAGCGGAGACAGGTCGGGGACCCAGTACTTC
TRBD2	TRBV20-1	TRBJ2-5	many	CSARGTSGSSEETQYF	TGCAGTGCTAGGGGGACTAGCGGGAGCTCAGAGGAGACCCAGTACTTC
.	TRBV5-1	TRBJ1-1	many	CASSFSGPTEAFF	TGCGCCAGCAGCTTTTCGGGGCCAACTGAAGCTTTCTTT
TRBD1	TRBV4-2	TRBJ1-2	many	CASSSWTGANYGYTF	TGTGCCAGCAGCTCCTGGACAGGGGCCAACTATGGCTACACCTTC
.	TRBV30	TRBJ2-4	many	CAWSPGYKNIKYF	TGTGCCTGGAGTCCGGGCTACAAAAACATTAAGTACTTC
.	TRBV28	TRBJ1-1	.	CASTSLRGAYTEAFF	TGTGCCAGCACTAGCCTTCGGGGGGCGTACACTGAAGCTTTCTTT